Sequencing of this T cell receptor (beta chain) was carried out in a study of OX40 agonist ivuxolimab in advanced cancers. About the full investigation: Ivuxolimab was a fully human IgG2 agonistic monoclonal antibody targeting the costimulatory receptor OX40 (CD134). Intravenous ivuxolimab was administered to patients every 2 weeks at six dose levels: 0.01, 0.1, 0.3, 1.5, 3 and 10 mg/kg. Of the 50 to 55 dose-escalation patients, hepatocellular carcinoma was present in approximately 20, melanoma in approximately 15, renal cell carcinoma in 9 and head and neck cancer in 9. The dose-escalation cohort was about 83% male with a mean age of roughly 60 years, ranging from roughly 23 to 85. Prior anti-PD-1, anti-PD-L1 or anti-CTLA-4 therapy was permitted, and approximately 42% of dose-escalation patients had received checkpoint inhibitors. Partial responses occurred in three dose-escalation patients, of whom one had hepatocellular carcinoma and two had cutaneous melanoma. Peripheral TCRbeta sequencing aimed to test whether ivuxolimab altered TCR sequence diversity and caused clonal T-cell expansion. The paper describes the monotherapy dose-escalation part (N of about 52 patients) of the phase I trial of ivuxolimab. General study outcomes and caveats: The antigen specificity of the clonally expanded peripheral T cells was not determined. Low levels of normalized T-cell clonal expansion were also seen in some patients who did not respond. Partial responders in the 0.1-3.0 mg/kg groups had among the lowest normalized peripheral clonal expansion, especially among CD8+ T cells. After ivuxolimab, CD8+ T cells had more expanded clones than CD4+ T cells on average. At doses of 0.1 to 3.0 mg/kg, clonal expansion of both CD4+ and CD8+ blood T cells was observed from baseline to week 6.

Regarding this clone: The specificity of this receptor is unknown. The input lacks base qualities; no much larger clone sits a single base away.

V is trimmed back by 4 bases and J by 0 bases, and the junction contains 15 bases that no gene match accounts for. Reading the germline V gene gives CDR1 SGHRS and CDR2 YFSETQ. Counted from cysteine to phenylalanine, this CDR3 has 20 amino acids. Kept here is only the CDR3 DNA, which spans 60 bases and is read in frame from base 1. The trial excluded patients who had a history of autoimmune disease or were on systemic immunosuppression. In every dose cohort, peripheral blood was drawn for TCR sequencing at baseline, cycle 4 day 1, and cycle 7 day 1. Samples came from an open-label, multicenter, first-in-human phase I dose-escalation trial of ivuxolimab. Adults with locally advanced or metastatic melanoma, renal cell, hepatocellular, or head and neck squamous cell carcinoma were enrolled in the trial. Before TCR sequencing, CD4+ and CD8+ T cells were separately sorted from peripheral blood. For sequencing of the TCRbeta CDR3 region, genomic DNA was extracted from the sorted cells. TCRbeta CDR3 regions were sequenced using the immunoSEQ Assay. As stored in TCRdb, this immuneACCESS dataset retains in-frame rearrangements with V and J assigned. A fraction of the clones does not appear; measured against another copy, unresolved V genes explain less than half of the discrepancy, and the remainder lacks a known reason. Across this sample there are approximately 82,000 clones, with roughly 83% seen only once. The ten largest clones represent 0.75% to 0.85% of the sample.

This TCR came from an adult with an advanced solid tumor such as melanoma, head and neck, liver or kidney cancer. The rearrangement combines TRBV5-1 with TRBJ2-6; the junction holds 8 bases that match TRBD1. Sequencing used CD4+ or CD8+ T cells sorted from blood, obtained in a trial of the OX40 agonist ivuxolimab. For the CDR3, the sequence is CASSVGTGTGSNSGANVLTF. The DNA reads TGCGCCAGCAGCGTAGGAACCGGGACAGGCTCCAACTCTGGGGCCAACGTCCTGACTTTC.